This TCR beta chain was recovered during a study of response to subunit inactivated influenza vaccine. Regarding the study as a whole: Seasonal influenza vaccination, on each occasion, was suggested by the authors to recruit few new T cells.

About this clonotype itself: Its antigen is unidentified.

Germline assignment: CDR1 MNHEY and CDR2 SVGEGT. Germline trimming cut 2 bases from V and 3 bases from J; bases unmatched to any gene: 4. The CDR3 is 15 amino acids. TCRdb used MiXCR to reprocess the RT-PCR reads, holding one entry per CDR3 protein. The sample records roughly 630,000 distinct CDR3 sequences, 14% being singletons. The clonotype was recovered from a man over 45 who received an inactivated influenza vaccine. This material consisted of PBMCs from blood, taken approximately 15 days before vaccination. The gene calls are TRBV6-2 or TRBV6-3 and TRBJ2-3, with TRBD2 identical over 8 bases. The CDR3 coding sequence is TGTGCCAGCAGTTACGAGAGCGGGAGAACAGATACGCAGTATTTT. Protein product: CASSYESGRTDTQYF.